This is a list of T cell receptor beta chains from one sample in a study of T cell responses to AZD1222 COVID-19 vaccine. Assay: immunoSEQ multiplex PCR; the TCRdb copy retains only in-frame clones and omits some. The data hold over 100,000 clones, with nearly 95% observed a single time. Sequenced material: peripheral blood, taken on day 0 of AZD1222 vaccination. These receptors were collected from an adult in good health. Each CDR3 is given with its conserved first and last residue. The D gene is left open where the match is weak. Not every row has a clone size; where given, it reads once, few, many or a size class.

>.|TRBJ2-7|TRBV4-1|.
CASSLFVVDEQYF
TGCGCCAGCAGCCTCTTCGTCGTGGACGAGCAGTACTTC
>.|TRBJ1-2|TRBV29-1|.
CSVAPGVVYGYTF
TGCAGCGTTGCCCCAGGGGTGGTCTATGGCTACACCTTC
>TRBD2|TRBJ2-2|TRBV7-3|once
CASSPRPTSALTGELFF
TGTGCCAGCAGCCCCCGCCCGACTAGCGCGCTCACCGGGGAGCTGTTTTTT
>.|TRBJ1-4|TRBV4-2|.
CASRKDPGPNEKLFF
TGTGCCAGCAGGAAGGACCCAGGACCGAATGAAAAACTGTTTTTT
>.|TRBJ1-5|TRBV6-5|.
CASSLSAWGDQPQHF
TGTGCCAGCAGTCTGTCCGCGTGGGGGGATCAGCCCCAGCATTTT
>TRBD2|TRBJ2-1|TRBV4-2|.
CASSPVAGGPTYNEQFF
TGTGCCAGCAGCCCGGTAGCGGGAGGGCCCACCTACAATGAGCAGTTCTTC
>TRBD2|TRBJ2-5|TRBV4-1|.
CASSQDWLAGVVYF
TGCGCCAGCAGCCAAGATTGGCTAGCGGGGGTCGTGTACTTC
>.|TRBJ1-1|TRBV28|.
CASSNRVMNTEAFF
TGTGCCAGCAGTAACAGGGTGATGAACACTGAAGCTTTCTTT
>.|TRBJ2-5|TRBV19|.
CASSIGGAIQETQYF
TGTGCCAGTAGTATTGGGGGGGCGATACAAGAGACCCAGTACTTC
>.|TRBJ2-1|TRBV20-1|.
CSARMSEQFF
TGCAGTGCTAGAATGAGCGAGCAGTTCTTC
>.|TRBJ1-3|TRBV19|.
CASSTRRRGNTIYF
TGTGCCAGTAGTACACGACGAAGAGGAAACACCATATATTTT
>TRBD2|TRBJ2-5|TRBV3-1/TRBV3-2|.
CASSQDPSLAGQETQYF
TGTGCCAGCAGCCAAGATCCGTCGCTAGCGGGGCAAGAGACCCAGTACTTC
>.|TRBJ2-1|TRBV24-1|.
CATSDFTRDRYEQFF
TGTGCCACCAGTGATTTCACGCGGGATCGGTATGAGCAGTTCTTC
>TRBD1|TRBJ2-2|TRBV19|.
CASSTPGTGKSGELFF
TGTGCCAGTAGTACACCCGGGACAGGGAAGTCCGGGGAGCTGTTTTTT
>TRBD2|TRBJ2-7|TRBV29-1|.
CSAAGTSGPYEQYF
TGCAGCGCCGCCGGGACTAGCGGTCCCTACGAGCAGTACTTC
>TRBD2|TRBJ2-7|TRBV11-2|few
CASSLVGGRALEQYF
TGTGCCAGCAGCTTAGTGGGCGGGAGGGCCTTGGAGCAGTACTTC
>.|TRBJ1-6|TRBV7-9|.
CASASQGTNSPLHF
TGTGCCAGCGCTAGCCAGGGGACGAATTCACCCCTCCACTTT
>TRBD1|TRBJ1-2|TRBV27|.
CASSLRGDRGWGYTF
TGTGCCAGCAGTTTACGTGGAGACAGGGGGTGGGGCTACACCTTC